This T cell receptor (beta chain) was retrieved from a study of T cell responses to AZD1222 COVID-19 vaccine. Germline loops: CDR1 SGHDN, CDR2 FVKESK. Deletions cut 2 bases from V and 7 bases from J, with 9 bases between. CDR3 length: 12 amino acids. TCRdb's copy holds only in-frame clones and misses some; the assay was immunoSEQ multiplex PCR. Of about 86,000 clones in the sample, 60% to 80% were seen once. The sequence came from an adult in good health. This chain connects TRBV14 to TRBJ2-7, with D unresolved. The sample in question was peripheral blood, obtained on day 0 of AZD1222 vaccination. This CDR3 is CASSQSVREQYF. The CDR3 DNA reads as TGTGCCAGCAGCCAATCCGTTCGGGAGCAGTACTTC.